This TCR beta chain was recorded in a study of shared clonotypes between healthy human individuals. Sequenced by immunoSEQ multiplex PCR; TCRdb stores in-frame clones only, minus some. The table shows 950,000 to 1,200,000 clones, with roughly 80% occurring only once. The germline V gene encodes CDR1 GTSNPN and CDR2 SVGIG (reference sequence). The CDR3 runs 12 residues. Deletions cut 0 bases from V and 1 base from J, with 3 bases between. The chain recombines TRBV30 with TRBJ1-2; no definite D call. Sequencing was done on a sample of memory CD4+ T cells from PBMCs. Stated subset: CD45RA-negative fraction. The clonotype comes from a man aged 18 to 35 in good health. Some clones in this sample may be carry-over from other donors' samples. The CDR3 sequence is CAWSVLNYGYTF. Written as DNA, the CDR3 is TGTGCCTGGAGTGTACTTAACTATGGCTACACCTTC.